Listed below are T cell receptor beta chains from one sample, sequenced in a study of cytomegalovirus exposure and HLA in healthy donors. Produced via immunoSEQ multiplex PCR; TCRdb's table is partial and in-frame only. The sample includes fewer than 95,000 clones, around three quarters of them seen just once. Sequences were obtained from PBMCs. The receptors derive from a man aged 25 to 45 in good health and CMV-seronegative. The CDR3 runs from the conserved cysteine through the conserved F or W.

TRBV5-6	TRBJ1-2	CASRQGQGRNYGYTF
TRBV4-3	TRBJ1-2	CASSQGDRLYGYTF
TRBV19	TRBJ2-2	CASSMATAGANTGELFF
TRBV5-4	TRBJ1-5	CASSYQGASQPQHF
TRBV6-6	TRBJ1-1	CASTLTGRNTEAFF
TRBV12-5	TRBJ1-5	CASGLVQSVGEHNNQPQHF
TRBV5-5	TRBJ1-2	CASSLAAGGYGYTF
TRBV7-9	TRBJ2-1	CASSFPGQSSEQFF
TRBV5-1	TRBJ2-1	CASSPGLAGLYNEQFF
TRBV18	TRBJ1-4	CASSTQGYEKLFF
TRBV28	TRBJ1-2	CASSFTGRGGQGGDGYTF
TRBV7-9	TRBJ1-4	CASSLEGQNEKLFF
TRBV9	TRBJ1-2	CASSVYGTPTNYGYTF
TRBV5-4	TRBJ1-4	CASSLTTGSNEKLFF
TRBV5-1	TRBJ1-1	CASSVAGTGAEEAFF
TRBV25-1	TRBJ1-2	CASSDSFTDYGYTF
TRBV4-3	TRBJ2-7	CASSQADSSYEQYF
TRBV27	TRBJ1-5	CASSLGAGTGLRNQPQHF
TRBV9	TRBJ1-3	CASSVVGTGTGNTIYF
TRBV4-2	TRBJ2-3	CASSQDIGGFWPDTQYF
TRBV11-2	TRBJ1-2	CASSLNLANYGYTF
TRBV5-1	TRBJ1-2	CASSLTGSDYGYTF
TRBV5-1	TRBJ2-1	CASSPGLAGPKFF
TRBV6-6	TRBJ1-5	CASNRGTANSNQPQHF
TRBV28	TRBJ2-7	CASSRTGGREQYF
TRBV5-1	TRBJ1-1	CASSFSGGVTDTEAFF
TRBV11-3	TRBJ2-1	CASSLDPTSGIYNEQFF
TRBV5-1	TRBJ2-3	CASSQTGDKDTQYF
TRBV5-1	TRBJ2-1	CASSPIGASGSRSRQFF
TRBV7-6	TRBJ2-5	CASSLSFRESPVLSQYF
TRBV5-1	TRBJ1-1	CASSFAGGFTNTEAFF